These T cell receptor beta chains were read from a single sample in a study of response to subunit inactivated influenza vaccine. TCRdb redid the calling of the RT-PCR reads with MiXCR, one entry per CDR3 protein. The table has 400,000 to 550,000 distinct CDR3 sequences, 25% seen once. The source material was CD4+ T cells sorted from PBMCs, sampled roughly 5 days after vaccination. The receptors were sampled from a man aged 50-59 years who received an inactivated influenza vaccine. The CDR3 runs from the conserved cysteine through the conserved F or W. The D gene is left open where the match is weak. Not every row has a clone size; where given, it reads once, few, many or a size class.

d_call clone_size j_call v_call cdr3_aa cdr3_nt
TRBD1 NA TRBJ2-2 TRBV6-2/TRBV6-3 CASRQPGQGRTGELFF TGTGCCAGCAGGCAACCGGGACAGGGTCGCACCGGGGAGCTGTTTTTT
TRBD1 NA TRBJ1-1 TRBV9 CASSVASQGGGTEAFF TGTGCCAGCAGCGTAGCTTCCCAAGGGGGCGGCACTGAAGCTTTCTTT
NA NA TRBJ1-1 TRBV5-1 CASSYSRVDTEAFF TGCGCCAGCAGCTATAGCAGAGTAGACACTGAAGCTTTCTTT
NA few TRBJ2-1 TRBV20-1 CSARETPGKLLIGEQFF TGCAGTGCTAGGGAAACCCCGGGTAAACTTTTGATTGGTGAGCAGTTCTTC
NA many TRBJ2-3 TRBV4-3 CASSQDGQPQGTQYF TGCGCCAGCAGCCAAGATGGCCAGCCCCAGGGTACGCAGTATTTT
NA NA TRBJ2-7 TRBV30 CAWSPLGKSSYEQYF TGTGCCTGGAGCCCGCTTGGCAAATCCTCCTACGAGCAGTACTTC
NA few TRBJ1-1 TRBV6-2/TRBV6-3 CASKIGSTLMNTEAFF TGTGCCAGCAAGATCGGCAGCACATTGATGAACACTGAAGCTTTCTTT
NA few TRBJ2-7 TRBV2 CASSEGHRAAEQYF TGTGCCAGCAGTGAAGGGCACAGGGCCGCCGAGCAGTACTTC
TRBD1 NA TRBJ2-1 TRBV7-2 CASSRDRGMGEQFF TGTGCCAGCAGCCGGGACAGGGGGATGGGTGAGCAGTTCTTC
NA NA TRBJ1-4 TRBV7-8 CASSLGRPEKLFF TGTGCCAGCAGCTTAGGACGGCCTGAAAAACTGTTTTTT
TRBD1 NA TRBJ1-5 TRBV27 CASSSPRDRNQPQHF TGTGCCAGCAGTTCTCCCCGGGACAGGAATCAGCCCCAGCATTTT
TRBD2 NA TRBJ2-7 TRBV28 CASSVLAGGSYEQYF TGTGCCAGCAGTGTGTTAGCGGGGGGCTCCTACGAGCAGTACTTC
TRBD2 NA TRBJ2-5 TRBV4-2 CASSQPSAGGRYVETQYF TGTGCCAGCAGCCAACCCTCCGCGGGAGGGCGATACGTGGAGACCCAGTACTTC
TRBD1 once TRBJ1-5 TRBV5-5 CASSRTGLDQPQHF TGTGCCAGCAGCAGGACAGGGTTGGACCAGCCCCAGCATTTT
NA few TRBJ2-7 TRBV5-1 CASSLGQGMGYEQYF TGCGCCAGCAGCTTGGGGCAGGGGATGGGCTACGAGCAGTACTTC
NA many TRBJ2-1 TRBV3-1 CASSPTGLSEQFF TGTGCCAGCAGCCCGACAGGCCTCAGCGAGCAGTTCTTC
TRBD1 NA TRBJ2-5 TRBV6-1 CASSAQGARGETQYF TGTGCCAGCAGTGCGCAGGGGGCGCGAGGGGAGACCCAGTACTTC
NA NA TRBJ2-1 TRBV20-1 CCARYGGAGIYNEQFF TGCTGTGCTAGATACGGGGGCGCTGGGATCTACAATGAGCAGTTCTTC
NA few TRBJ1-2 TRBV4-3 CASSPITALGGYTF TGCGCCAGCAGCCCTATAACAGCTCTTGGGGGCTACACCTTC
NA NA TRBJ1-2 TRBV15 CATSRVSGGKNYGYTF TGTGCCACCAGCAGGGTCTCGGGAGGGAAGAACTATGGCTACACCTTC
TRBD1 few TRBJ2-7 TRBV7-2 CASSHTGTGGDEQYF TGTGCCAGCAGTCATACCGGGACAGGGGGCGACGAGCAGTACTTC
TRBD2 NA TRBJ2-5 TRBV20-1 CSARDPGLERETQYF TGCAGTGCGAGAGATCCGGGACTAGAGCGGGAGACCCAGTACTTC
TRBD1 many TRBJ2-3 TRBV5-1 CASNTGAGSTDTQYF TGCGCCAGCAACACAGGGGCTGGTAGCACAGATACGCAGTATTTT
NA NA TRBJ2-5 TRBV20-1 CSAHYIGRKETQYF TGCAGTGCTCACTATATTGGACGTAAAGAGACCCAGTACTTC
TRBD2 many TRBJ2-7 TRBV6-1 CASSEFRGGEQYF TGTGCCAGCAGTGAGTTCCGGGGGGGCGAGCAGTACTTC
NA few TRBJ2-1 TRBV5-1 CASSLSNLAPYNEQFF TGCGCCAGCAGCTTGTCAAATCTAGCGCCCTACAATGAGCAGTTCTTC
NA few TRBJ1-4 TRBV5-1 CASSLRANEKLFF TGCGCCAGCAGCTTGAGAGCTAATGAAAAACTGTTTTTT
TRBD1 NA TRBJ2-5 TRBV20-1 CSARPGTGQETQYF TGCAGTGCTAGACCAGGGACAGGGCAAGAGACCCAGTACTTC
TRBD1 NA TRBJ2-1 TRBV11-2 CASRGGDRNNNEQFF TGTGCCAGCAGGGGTGGGGACAGGAACAACAATGAGCAGTTCTTC
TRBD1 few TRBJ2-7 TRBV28 CASSLPAGGGYEQYF TGTGCCAGCAGTTTGCCCGCAGGGGGTGGGTACGAGCAGTACTTC
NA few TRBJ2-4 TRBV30 CAWSVEGGIQYF TGTGCCTGGAGTGTTGAGGGGGGCATTCAGTACTTC
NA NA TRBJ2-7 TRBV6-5 CASSWHRTKDYEQYF TGTGCCAGCAGTTGGCATAGGACCAAGGACTACGAGCAGTACTTC
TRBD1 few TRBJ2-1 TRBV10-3 CAIRGQGIYNEQFF TGTGCCATCAGAGGACAGGGAATCTACAATGAGCAGTTCTTC
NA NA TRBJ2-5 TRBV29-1 CSVEYPGGQETQYF TGCAGCGTTGAATACCCGGGCGGGCAAGAGACCCAGTACTTC
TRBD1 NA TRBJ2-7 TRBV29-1 CSVGGTTGSSYEQYF TGCAGCGTTGGGGGTACGACAGGGAGCTCCTACGAGCAGTACTTC
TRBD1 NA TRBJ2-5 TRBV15 CATSNPDRVHQETQYF TGTGCCACCAGCAACCCGGACAGGGTGCATCAAGAGACCCAGTACTTC
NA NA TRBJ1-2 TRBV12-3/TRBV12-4 CASSFRYGGYGYTF TGTGCCAGCAGTTTCCGATATGGGGGCTATGGCTACACCTTC
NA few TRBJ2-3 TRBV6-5 CASSYSVTRRDGADTQYF TGTGCCAGCAGTTACTCGGTAACCCGTAGGGATGGAGCAGATACGCAGTATTTT
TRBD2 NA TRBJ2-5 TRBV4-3 CASSHSAGAGGQETQYF TGCGCCAGCAGCCATTCAGCGGGAGCGGGGGGGCAAGAGACCCAGTACTTC
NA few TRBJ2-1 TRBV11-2 CASSLEWGASALNEQFF TGTGCCAGCAGCTTAGAGTGGGGGGCTAGCGCCCTCAATGAGCAGTTCTTC
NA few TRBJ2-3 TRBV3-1 CASSHRPRDTQYF TGTGCCAGCAGCCATAGGCCGCGAGATACGCAGTATTTT
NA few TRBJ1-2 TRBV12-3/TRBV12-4 CASSLGLGYGYTF TGTGCCAGCAGTTTGGGGCTAGGGTATGGCTACACCTTC
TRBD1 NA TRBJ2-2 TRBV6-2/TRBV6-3 CASGQGYTGELFF TGTGCCAGTGGACAGGGGTACACCGGGGAGCTGTTTTTT
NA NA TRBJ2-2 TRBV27 CASSSGLLGGELFF TGTGCCAGCAGTTCGGGACTGCTCGGCGGGGAGCTGTTTTTT
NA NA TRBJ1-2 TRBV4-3 CASSQDHPGVTGGYTF TGCGCCAGCAGCCAAGATCACCCAGGAGTCACGGGCGGCTACACCTTC
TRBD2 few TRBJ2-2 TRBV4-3 CASSQGTTNTGELFF TGCGCCAGCAGCCAGGGGACTACGAACACCGGGGAGCTGTTTTTT
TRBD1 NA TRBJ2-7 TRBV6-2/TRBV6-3 CASSQGQVLYEQYF TGTGCCAGCAGTCAAGGACAGGTGTTATACGAGCAGTACTTC
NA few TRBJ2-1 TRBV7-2 CASSHNRVLSYNEQFF TGTGCCAGCAGCCACAATCGGGTCCTCTCCTACAATGAGCAGTTCTTC
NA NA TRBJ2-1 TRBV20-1 CSANPPGYNEQFF TGCAGTGCTAACCCCCCGGGCTACAATGAGCAGTTCTTC
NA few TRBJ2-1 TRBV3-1 CASTRGTPDHGDEQFF TGTGCCAGCACCCGGGGAACACCAGACCATGGCGATGAGCAGTTCTTC
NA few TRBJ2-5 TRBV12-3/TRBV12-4 CASSAVGGWTQYF TGTGCCAGCAGTGCCGTCGGGGGTTGGACCCAGTACTTC
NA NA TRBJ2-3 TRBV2 CASSDRGLPDTQYF TGTGCCAGCAGTGATAGAGGGCTTCCAGATACGCAGTATTTT
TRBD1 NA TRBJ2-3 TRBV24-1 CATSDLGGQGPTDTQYF TGTGCCACCAGTGATTTAGGCGGACAGGGACCCACAGATACGCAGTATTTT
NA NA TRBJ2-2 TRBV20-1 CSASSIGPGNTGELFF TGCAGTGCTAGTTCAATCGGGCCAGGCAACACCGGGGAGCTGTTTTTT
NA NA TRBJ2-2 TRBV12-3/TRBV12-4 CASSLGDPFITGELFF TGTGCCAGCAGTTTAGGGGACCCATTTATCACCGGGGAGCTGTTTTTT
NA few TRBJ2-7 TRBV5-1 CATPYGVDSYEQYF TGCGCCACTCCCTATGGGGTCGACTCCTACGAGCAGTACTTC
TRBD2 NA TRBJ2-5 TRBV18 CASSWTSGAGQETQYF TGTGCCAGCTCATGGACTAGCGGGGCCGGTCAAGAGACCCAGTACTTC
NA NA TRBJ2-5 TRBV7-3 CASSPYGGGQETQYF TGTGCCAGCAGCCCCTACGGAGGGGGCCAAGAGACCCAGTACTTC
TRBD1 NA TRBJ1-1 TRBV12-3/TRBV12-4 CASTIQGGYTEAFF TGTGCCAGCACCATACAGGGGGGGTACACTGAAGCTTTCTTT
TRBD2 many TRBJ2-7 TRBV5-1 CASSLVTSGRRVVEQYF TGCGCCAGCAGCTTGGTGACTAGCGGGAGACGAGTAGTCGAGCAGTACTTC